This paragraph covers one T cell receptor beta chain sequence. This entry comes from a study of shared clonotypes between healthy human individuals. This CDR3 contains 17 residues. The germline V gene encodes CDR1 SNHLY and CDR2 FYNNEI. The ends lost 8 bases at V and 3 bases at J; junction bases unmatched: 11. Assay used: immunoSEQ multiplex PCR; TCRdb lists only in-frame clones, some missing. The table lists over 2 million clones, 85% to 95% of them singletons. Sequencing was performed on naive CD4+ T cells sorted from blood. Sample subset: CD45RA+ positively selected. The source is a man between 18 and 35 years old in good health. The V call is TRBV2, the J call TRBJ2-6; 9 bases agree with TRBD1. In DNA, the CDR3 is TGTGCCAGCGCTCCGGGACAGGGTAGAAGTGGGGCCAACGTCCTGACTTTC. It yields the protein CASAPGQGRSGANVLTF. Using reference TRBV2 and TRBJ2-6 for the parts outside the CDR3, the full variable domain is EPEVTQTPSHQVTQMGQEVILRCVPISNHLYFYWYRQILGQKVEFLVSFYNNEISEKSEIFDDQFSVERPDGSNFTLKIRSTKLEDSAMYFCASAPGQGRSGANVLTFGAGSRLTVL.